This paragraph covers one T cell receptor beta chain sequence. The record originates from a study of regulatory T cells in long-lasting Graves disease. Noted time point: newly diagnosed GD, antithyroid drugs for less than 3 months. PBMC-derived RNA was used for the TCR library. Arm-PCR with iRepertoire HTBI primers amplified the CDR3 regions for these TCR beta libraries. MiXCR, run by TCRdb on the multiplex PCR reads, gives a single entry per CDR3 protein. In the table there are about 450,000 distinct CDR3 sequences, 16% of which are singletons. The germline V gene has CDR1 LNHNV and CDR2 YYDKDF (reference sequence). The CDR3 covers 13 residues. V shed 9 bases and J 2 bases; nucleotides not matched to a gene: 3. These records were also assigned to another study, of T cells in Graves' hyperthyroidism and ophthalmopathy.

Source: peripheral blood mononuclear cells (PBMCs), taken at new diagnosis, from a patient treated with antithyroid drugs. This TCR came from a woman aged 25 to 39 with Graves disease. The J gene is TRBJ2-3, the V gene TRBV15, with 9 bases fitting TRBD2. The DNA for the CDR3 is TGTGCCACGAAGCGGGAGGACACAGATACGCAGTATTTT. It codes for CATKREDTDTQYF. The whole variable domain, filled in from reference TRBV15 and TRBJ2-3, reads DAMVIQNPRYQVTQFGKPVTLSCSQTLNHNVMYWYQQKSSQAPKLLFHYYDKDFNNEADTPDNFQSRRPNTSFCFLDIRSPGLGDTAMYLCATKREDTDTQYFGPGTRLTVL.